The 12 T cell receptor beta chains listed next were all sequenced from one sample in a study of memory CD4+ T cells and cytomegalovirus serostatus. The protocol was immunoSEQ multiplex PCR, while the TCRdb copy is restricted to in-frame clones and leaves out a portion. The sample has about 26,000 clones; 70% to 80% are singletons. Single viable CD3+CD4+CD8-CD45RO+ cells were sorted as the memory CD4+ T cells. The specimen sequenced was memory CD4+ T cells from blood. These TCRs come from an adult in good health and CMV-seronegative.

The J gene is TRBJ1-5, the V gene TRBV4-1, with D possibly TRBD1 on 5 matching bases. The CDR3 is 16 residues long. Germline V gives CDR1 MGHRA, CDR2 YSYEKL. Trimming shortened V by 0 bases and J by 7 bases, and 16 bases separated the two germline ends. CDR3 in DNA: TGCGCCAGCAGCCAAGATTTCGGCAGGGTTCGACAGCCCCAGCATTTT. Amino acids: CASSQDFGRVRQPQHF.

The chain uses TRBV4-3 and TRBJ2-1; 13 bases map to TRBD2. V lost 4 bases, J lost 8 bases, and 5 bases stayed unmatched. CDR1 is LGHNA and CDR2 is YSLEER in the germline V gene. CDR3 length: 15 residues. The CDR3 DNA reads TGCGCCAGCAGCCTATGGACTAGCGGGGGATATGAGCAGTTCTTC. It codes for CASSLWTSGGYEQFF.

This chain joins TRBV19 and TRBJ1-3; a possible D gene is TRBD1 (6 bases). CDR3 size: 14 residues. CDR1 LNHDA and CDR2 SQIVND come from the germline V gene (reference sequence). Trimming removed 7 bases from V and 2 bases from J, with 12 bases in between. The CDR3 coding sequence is TGTGCCAGTAACCCGACAGGTACTGGAAACACCATATATTTT. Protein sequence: CASNPTGTGNTIYF.

CDR3 loop: CASSLGSREAFF. CDR3 nucleotides: TGTGCCAGCAGTTTGGGCTCTAGGGAAGCTTTCTTT. V is TRBV28 and J is TRBJ1-1; D is uncertain. V shed 3 bases and J shed 8 bases, with 10 bases lying between them. The V gene's germline CDR1 is MDHEN and CDR2 SYDVKM. The CDR3 is 12 amino acids. The variable domain in full, completed from reference TRBV28 and TRBJ1-1, reads DVKVTQSSRYLVKRTGEKVFLECVQDMDHENMFWYRQDPGLGLRLIYFSYDVKMKEKGDIPEGYSVSREKKERFSLILESASTNQTSMYLCASSLGSREAFFGQGTRLTVV.

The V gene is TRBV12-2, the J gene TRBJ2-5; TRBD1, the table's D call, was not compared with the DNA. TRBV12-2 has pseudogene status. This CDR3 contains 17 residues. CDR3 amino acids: CASRLWRQGEPWETQYF. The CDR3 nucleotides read TGTGCAAGTCGCTTGTGGAGACAGGGGGAACCTTGGGAGACCCAGTACTTC.

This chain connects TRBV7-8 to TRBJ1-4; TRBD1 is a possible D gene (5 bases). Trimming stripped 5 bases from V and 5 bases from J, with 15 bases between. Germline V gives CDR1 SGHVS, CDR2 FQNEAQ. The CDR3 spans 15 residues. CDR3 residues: CASSTDGTANEKLFF. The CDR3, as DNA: TGTGCCAGCAGCACCGACGGGACGGCAAATGAAAAACTGTTTTTT. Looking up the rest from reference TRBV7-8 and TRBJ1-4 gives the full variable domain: GAGVSQSPRYKVAKRGQDVALRCDPISGHVSLFWYQQALGQGPEFLTYFQNEAQLDKSGLPSDRFFAERPEGSVSTLKIQRTQQEDSAVYLCASSTDGTANEKLFFGSGTQLSVL.

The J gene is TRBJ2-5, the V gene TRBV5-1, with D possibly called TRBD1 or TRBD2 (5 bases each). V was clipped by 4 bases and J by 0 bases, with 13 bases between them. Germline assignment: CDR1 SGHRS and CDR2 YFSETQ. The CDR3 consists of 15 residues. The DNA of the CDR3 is TGCGCCAGCAGCGCCCCGGGGCTGTACCAAGAGACCCAGTACTTC. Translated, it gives CASSAPGLYQETQYF.

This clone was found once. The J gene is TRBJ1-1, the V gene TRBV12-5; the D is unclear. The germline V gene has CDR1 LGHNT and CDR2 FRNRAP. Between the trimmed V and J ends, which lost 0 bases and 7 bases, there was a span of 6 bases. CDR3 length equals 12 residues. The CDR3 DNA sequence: TGTGCTAGTGGTTTGGTACGGGATGAAGCTTTCTTT. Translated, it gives CASGLVRDEAFF.

The CDR3 protein is CASSPDPQRWSEAFF. The DNA of the CDR3 is TGTGCCAGCTCACCAGACCCACAGCGTTGGTCAGAAGCTTTCTTT. The genes are TRBV18 and TRBJ1-1; D remains ambiguous. Germline-derived CDR1 and CDR2 are KGHSH and LQKENI. This CDR3 spans 15 amino acids. Trimming left V 2 bases short and J 8 bases short, with 18 bases between.

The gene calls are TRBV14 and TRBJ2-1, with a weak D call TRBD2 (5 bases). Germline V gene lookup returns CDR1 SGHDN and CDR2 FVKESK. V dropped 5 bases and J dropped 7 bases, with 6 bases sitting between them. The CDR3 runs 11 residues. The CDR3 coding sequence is TGTGCCAGCAGCTCGGGGAATGAGCAGTTCTTC. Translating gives CASSSGNEQFF.

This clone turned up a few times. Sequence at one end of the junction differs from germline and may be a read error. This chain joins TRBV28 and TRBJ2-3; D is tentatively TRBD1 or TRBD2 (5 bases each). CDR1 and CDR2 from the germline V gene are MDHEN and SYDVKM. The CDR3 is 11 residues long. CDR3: CASSGTDSFLF. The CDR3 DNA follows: TGTGCCAGTAGTGGGACGGATTCATTTCTGTTT.

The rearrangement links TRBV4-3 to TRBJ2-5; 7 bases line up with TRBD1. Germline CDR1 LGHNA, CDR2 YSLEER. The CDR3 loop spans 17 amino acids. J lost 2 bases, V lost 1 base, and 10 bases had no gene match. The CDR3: CASSQGSLTGLQETQYF. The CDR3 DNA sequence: TGCGCCAGCAGCCAAGGGAGCCTGACAGGGCTTCAAGAGACCCAGTACTTC.